Below are 19 T cell receptor beta chains sequenced from a single sample in a study of brain metastases from non-small cell lung cancer. This table comes from immunoSEQ multiplex PCR, and its TCRdb copy is limited to in-frame clones, with some not included. The top ten hold about 4.2% of the sample, which has roughly 1,800 clones, about 91% seen once. The sample consisted of primary lung tumor tissue. Every receptor here comes from a donor over 35 with non-small cell lung cancer.

J is TRBJ2-7 and V is TRBV7-9, with D hard to call. V lost 5 bases, J lost 3 bases, and 5 bases lay in between. CDR3 length equals 11 residues. The germline CDR1 and CDR2 sequences are SEHNR and FQNEAQ (reference sequence). CDR3 DNA: TGTGCCAGCAGCCCCGACTACGAGCAGTACTTC. Translating it yields CASSPDYEQYF.

The chain joins TRBV3-1 (or the pseudogene TRBV3-2) to TRBJ1-5; the D gene is possibly TRBD1 (6 bases). The germline gives CDR1 LGHDT, CDR2 YNNKEL (reference sequence). The length of the CDR3 is 16 residues. V was clipped by 0 bases and J by 8 bases, with 17 bases between them. The CDR3: CASSQEGGGAREPQHF. CDR3 coding DNA: TGTGCCAGCAGCCAAGAAGGAGGGGGGGCGAGGGAGCCCCAGCATTTT.

V gene TRBV6-5 combines with J gene TRBJ1-4; 7 bases fit TRBD1. The V segment lost 7 bases and the J segment 4 bases; nucleotides outside the gene matches: 9. Germline V gene lookup returns CDR1 MNHEY and CDR2 SVGAGI. The CDR3 is 15 residues long. Here the CDR3 reads CASKTGQDFNEKLFF. The CDR3 DNA reads TGTGCCAGCAAGACAGGACAGGACTTTAATGAAAAACTGTTTTTT.

The chain employs TRBV6-4 and TRBJ2-6; D not resolved. This CDR3 comprises 14 residues. CDR1 is MRHNA, CDR2 SNTAGT, per germline. Trimming stripped 2 bases from V and 2 bases from J, with 4 bases between. For the CDR3, the DNA is TGTGCCAGCAGTGACGAAGCTGGGGCCAACGTCCTGACTTTC. Amino acids: CASSDEAGANVLTF.

The V call is TRBV5-1, the J call TRBJ1-2; TRBD1 matches at 7 bases. From germline, CDR1 is SGHRS and CDR2 YFSETQ. The CDR3 is made up of 15 amino acids. With 5 bases clipped from V and 6 bases from J, the junction kept 13 bases outside the gene matches. The CDR3 sequence: CASSFYDRAYHGYTF. The CDR3 nucleotides read TGCGCCAGCAGTTTTTACGACAGGGCCTATCATGGCTACACCTTC.

J is TRBJ1-6 and V is TRBV9; D might be TRBD1 (6 bases). The germline gives CDR1 SGDLS, CDR2 YYNGEE. V was cut by 3 bases and J by 5 bases, with 12 bases left in between. The CDR3 consists of 15 residues. The CDR3 bases are TGTGCCAGCAGCGCAGAGTCAGGGGATAATTCACCCCTCCACTTT. Amino acid sequence: CASSAESGDNSPLHF.

This rearrangement joins TRBV18 to TRBJ1-3, with D maybe TRBD1 (5 bases). From germline, CDR1 is KGHSH and CDR2 LQKENI. The CDR3 extends over 16 amino acids. V was trimmed by 3 bases and J by 0 bases, leaving 12 bases between them. In nucleotides, the CDR3 is TGTGCCAGCTCACCGTCGACAGAGACCTCTGGAAACACCATATATTTT. This translates into CASSPSTETSGNTIYF.

In its sample, this clone ranks as large (0.1 to 1%). The sample carries other DNA sequences with the same CDR3. The chain uses TRBV6-6 and TRBJ2-7, with D perhaps TRBD2 (6 bases). Germline assignment: CDR1 MNHNY and CDR2 SVGAGI (reference sequence). V was shortened by 0 bases and J by 3 bases, with 9 bases between the two germline ends. This CDR3 has 14 residues. Here the CDR3 DNA reads TGTGCCAGCAGTTACTCGGACGGGGGCTACGAGCAGTACTTC. It specifies CASSYSDGGYEQYF.

V gene TRBV11-1 combines with J gene TRBJ1-1; 8 bases agree with TRBD1. Germline V gives CDR1 SGHAT, CDR2 FQDESV (reference sequence). The CDR3 is 16 residues long. V was clipped by 3 bases and J by 1 base; unmatched bases: 7. The CDR3 coding sequence is TGTGCCAGCAGCTTCGTTATTGGACAGGGGAACACTGAAGCTTTCTTT. Protein product: CASSFVIGQGNTEAFF. Filled out from reference TRBV11-1 and TRBJ1-1, the complete variable domain reads EAEVAQSPRYKITEKSQAVAFWCDPISGHATLYWYRQILGQGPELLVQFQDESVVDDSQLPKDRFSAERLKGVDSTLKIQPAELGDSAMYLCASSFVIGQGNTEAFFGQGTRLTVV.

This clone was detected only once. The J gene is TRBJ1-5, the V gene TRBV28, with 7 bases lining up with TRBD1. Germline values: CDR1 MDHEN, CDR2 SYDVKM. This CDR3 spans 15 amino acids. The trim removed 6 bases at V and 5 bases at J, leaving 10 bases unmatched. The CDR3, as DNA: TGTGCCAGCAGGACGCCTGGGGGACAGCATCAGCCCCAGCATTTT. Translating it yields CASRTPGGQHQPQHF.

In this sample, this clone turned up once. The chain carries TRBV9 and TRBJ2-5; 9 bases map to TRBD2. Per the germline V gene, CDR1 is SGDLS and CDR2 is YYNGEE. Losses at the gene ends were 4 bases for V and 3 bases for J; bases not matched to a gene: 7. The CDR3 runs to 15 residues. The CDR3 region is CASSPWTSEKETQYF. The CDR3 DNA sequence: TGTGCCAGCAGCCCATGGACTAGCGAAAAAGAGACCCAGTACTTC.

This clone was seen a single time. The chain employs TRBV18 and TRBJ1-2; TRBD1 might be the D (5 bases). CDR3 size: 13 residues. CDR1 and CDR2 from the germline V gene are KGHSH and LQKENI. The germline V and J ends were trimmed by 3 bases and 6 bases, with 11 bases remaining between them. CDR3 in DNA: TGTGCCAGCTCACCCAGGGAGGGAGATGGCTACACCTTC. Translated, it gives CASSPREGDGYTF.

The chain joins TRBV2 to TRBJ1-1; no clear D. Germline CDR1 SNHLY, CDR2 FYNNEI. Trimming removed 7 bases from V and 2 bases from J, with 11 bases in between. This CDR3 is 13 amino acids long. CDR3 nucleotide sequence: TGTGCCAGCACGAGGGAAGGAAACACTGAAGCTTTCTTT. It encodes CASTREGNTEAFF. The complete variable domain, with remaining parts taken from reference TRBV2 and TRBJ1-1, reads EPEVTQTPSHQVTQMGQEVILRCVPISNHLYFYWYRQILGQKVEFLVSFYNNEISEKSEIFDDQFSVERPDGSNFTLKIRSTKLEDSAMYFCASTREGNTEAFFGQGTRLTVV.

The chain employs TRBV5-1 and TRBJ1-1; D is unclear. This CDR3 has 14 residues. V lost 0 bases, J lost 3 bases, and 9 bases lay in between. Germline loops: CDR1 SGHRS, CDR2 YFSETQ. The CDR3 DNA is TGCGCCAGCAGCTTGGATGGAATCTACACTGAAGCTTTCTTT. This encodes CASSLDGIYTEAFF. The full variable domain, with the rest looked up from reference TRBV5-1 and TRBJ1-1, is KAGVTQTPRYLIKTRGQQVTLSCSPISGHRSVSWYQQTPGQGLQFLFEYFSETQRNKGNFPGRFSGRQFSNSRSEMNVSTLELGDSALYLCASSLDGIYTEAFFGQGTRLTVV.

The rearrangement links TRBV7-9 to TRBJ1-5, with D perhaps TRBD1 (5 bases). CDR1 and CDR2 from the germline V gene are SEHNR and FQNEAQ (reference sequence). CDR3 length equals 11 residues. V was shortened by 5 bases and J by 13 bases, with 12 bases between the two germline ends. CDR3 loop: CASSLDEGQHF. CDR3 coding DNA: TGTGCCAGCAGCCTTGACGAGGGGCAGCATTTT.

The V and J genes are TRBV10-3 and TRBJ2-1; the match to TRBD2 covers 9 bases. Germline values: CDR1 ENHRY, CDR2 SYGVKD. The V segment lost 4 bases and the J segment 7 bases; nucleotides outside the gene matches: 5. CDR3 length: 14 amino acids. Here the CDR3 reads CAISVGTSTNEQFF. The CDR3 region has the DNA TGTGCCATCAGTGTGGGGACTAGCACGAATGAGCAGTTCTTC.

The J gene is TRBJ2-1, the V gene TRBV7-8; D may be TRBD2 (5 bases). The CDR3 spans 13 residues. The germline V and J ends were trimmed by 1 base and 7 bases, with 8 bases remaining between them. Germline-derived CDR1 and CDR2 are SGHVS and FQNEAQ. The CDR3 DNA is TGTGCCAGCAGCTTAGATCGGGGTAATGAGCAGTTCTTC. It is translated as CASSLDRGNEQFF.

This clone was picked up one time. The DNA of the CDR3 is TGTGCCAGTAGTACCCTCCACCGGGAGATGTGGAGAGGAGCTTTCTTT. Translating gives CASSTLHREMWRGAFF. The chain uses TRBV19 and TRBJ1-1; D uncertain. The V gene lost 4 bases and the J gene lost 10 bases, with 25 bases spanning the gap. CDR1 is LNHDA, CDR2 SQIVND, per germline (reference sequence). This CDR3 region has 16 residues.

The J gene is TRBJ1-5, the V gene TRBV18; D is undetermined. Germline CDR1 and CDR2: KGHSH and LQKENI. Trimming removed 3 bases at V and 5 bases at J, with 8 bases between. The length of the CDR3 is 13 residues. In DNA form, the CDR3 reads TGTGCCAGCTCACCTGATGAGGATCAGCCCCAGCATTTT. It yields the protein CASSPDEDQPQHF.